Following are 7 T cell receptor beta chains from one sample sequenced in a study of monozygotic twins with inflammatory bowel disease. Reanalyzing the 5' RACE reads, TCRdb keeps one entry per CDR3 protein, without DNA. The sample yields tens of thousands of distinct CDR3 sequences, of which the top ten take up around 6.8%. Material: blood. The receptors here all came from a human donor with ulcerative colitis or Crohn's disease, or a healthy co-twin of an affected twin (not recorded which).

The chain combines TRBV19 with TRBJ1-2; the D gene TCRdb calls, TRBD1, cannot be checked with no DNA. There are 13 residues in the CDR3. CDR1 and CDR2 (germline): LNHDA, SQIVND (reference sequence). The CDR3 sequence is CASTLTGGSGYTF.

The chain has TRBV12-3 or TRBV12-4 and TRBJ1-5; lacking DNA, the TRBD1 call made by TCRdb goes unchecked. The CDR3 loop spans 15 amino acids. The CDR3 loop is CASSFGQGWNQPQHF.

The chain joins TRBV6-1 to TRBJ1-5; TCRdb designates TRBD1, a call that cannot be tested without DNA. Germline CDR1 MNHNS, CDR2 SASEGT. CDR3 length equals 15 residues. CDR3 protein: CASRAGQARFQPQHF.

V is TRBV7-8 and J is TRBJ1-3; the TCRdb D gene call, TRBD1, has no DNA to confirm it. The CDR3 extends over 15 amino acids. Germline lookup yields CDR1 SGHVS and CDR2 FQNEAQ. The CDR3 protein is CASSLVAGGGNTIYF. Full variable domain (outside the CDR3, taken from reference TRBV7-8 and TRBJ1-3): GAGVSQSPRYKVAKRGQDVALRCDPISGHVSLFWYQQALGQGPEFLTYFQNEAQLDKSGLPSDRFFAERPEGSVSTLKIQRTQQEDSAVYLCASSLVAGGGNTIYFGEGSWLTVV.

This chain uses TRBV13 with TRBJ1-4; the D call from TCRdb, TRBD1, cannot be confirmed without DNA. The CDR3 has 13 amino acids. CDR1 and CDR2 (germline): PRHDT, FYEKMQ (reference sequence). The CDR3 spells CASSMDRGEKLFF.

This chain uses TRBV29-1 with TRBJ1-2. CDR1 SQVTM and CDR2 ANQGSEA come from the germline V gene. The length of the CDR3 is 13 residues. This chain's CDR3 is CSAVLGFNYGYTF.

This chain uses TRBV13 with TRBJ1-6; TCRdb lists TRBD1, though no DNA is available to test this call. CDR3 length: 13 amino acids. Germline values: CDR1 PRHDT, CDR2 FYEKMQ (reference sequence). Here the CDR3 reads CASRTGVGSPLHF.